This TCR beta chain was sequenced during a study of blood T cell repertoires in COVID-19. The wider study: Material from acute and convalescent COVID-19 was sourced from the United States, Italy and Spain.

Participants were aged 18 to 89 years from some 24 US areas. Two consecutive negative NP/OP PCR tests, clearance, or resolved symptoms defined Cohort 3 recovery. Per the authors' pipeline: Researchers report that nucleated cell counts were estimated from reference gene primer amplification. Repertoires were generated with immunoSEQ multiplex PCR, while TCRdb's copy carries only in-frame clones and drops some. V and J calls and clone size follow that table, whereas D and trimming were derived from the DNA. The sample lists roughly 520,000 clones, around 87% occurring once. There are 17 residues in the CDR3. The germline gives CDR1 SQVTM, CDR2 ANQGSEA. The trim removed 3 bases at V and 4 bases at J, leaving 6 bases unmatched.

The receptor was derived from a woman aged 40 to 50 who had recovered from COVID-19. V and J are TRBV29-1 and TRBJ2-2, with 15 nucleotides matching TRBD2. The sequenced material came from PBMCs or T cells enriched from blood (not recorded which). The CDR3 here is CSVDLGLAGGVTGELFF. CDR3 nucleotide sequence: TGCAGCGTTGACTTAGGACTAGCGGGAGGGGTCACCGGGGAGCTGTTTTTT.